Shown below are 5 T cell receptor beta chains from a single sample sequenced in a study of response to subunit inactivated influenza vaccine (dated by TCRdb to 2016 to 2019). Library method: RT-PCR. Sequenced using an Illumina HiSeq 2500. TCRdb trimmed the raw reads at Q25, called clones with MiXCR and kept productive beta chains. Each record represents a unique CDR3 protein, reported with the most common genes and DNA among its rows. Within this sample are just under 250,000 distinct CDR3 sequences, with 9.5% to 15% of them counted one time only. Over 6.5% of the sample is held by the ten biggest clonotypes. The specimen comprised non-naive T cells sorted from PBMCs, sampled 14 days before vaccination. What this sample's cell subset or site label stands for: memory T cell fraction. These receptors came from a man aged 50 to 59 who received an inactivated influenza vaccine. Donor details come from another sample of the same person, matched by shared clones.

This clonotype was observed many times. The rearrangement joins TRBV5-1 to TRBJ2-7; 8 nucleotides agree with TRBD1. CDR1 is SGHRS and CDR2 is YFSETQ in the germline V gene. The V gene end was trimmed by 4 bases and the J gene end by 1 base; junction bases not matched to a gene: 7. The CDR3 length is 15 residues. The CDR3 loop reads CASSKGQADSYEQYF. The CDR3 DNA is TGCGCCAGCAGCAAGGGACAGGCGGATTCCTACGAGCAGTACTTC.

This clonotype has only a few counts. The V gene is TRBV20-1, the J gene TRBJ2-7; 7 positions match TRBD2. Germline V gene sequence: CDR1 DFQATT, CDR2 SNEGSKA (reference sequence). This CDR3 has 14 amino acids. V was clipped by 3 bases and J by 3 bases; unmatched bases: 8. The CDR3 region is CSASVGGSLYEQYF. The CDR3 region has the DNA TGCAGTGCTAGTGTGGGCGGGAGTCTCTACGAGCAGTACTTC.

This clonotype has at least ten counts. The rearrangement joins TRBV27 to TRBJ1-5; 12 bases fit TRBD1. CDR1 is MNHEY and CDR2 is SMNVEV in the germline V gene (reference sequence). V gave up 6 bases and J gave up 3 bases; unmatched junction bases: 6. The CDR3 runs 16 residues. CDR3 DNA: TGTGCCAGCAGAGGGACAGGGGGCGCGGTCAATCAGCCCCAGCATTTT. This translates into CASRGTGGAVNQPQHF.

This clonotype was seen ten or more times. This chain links TRBV11-2 with TRBJ2-5, with TRBD1 as a possible D gene (5 bases). The CDR3 has 15 residues. Germline V gene lookup returns CDR1 SGHAT and CDR2 FQNNGV. The V end lost 5 bases, the J end lost 1 base, and 14 bases lay between the germline ends. The DNA for the CDR3 is TGTGCCAGCAGCATCGTGAGACAGAGCCAAGAGACCCAGTACTTC. Amino acid sequence: CASSIVRQSQETQYF.

This clonotype was counted between two and nine times. This chain connects TRBV7-2 to TRBJ2-7; D unresolved. The CDR3 runs 13 residues. Germline CDR1 and CDR2: SGHTA and FQGNSA. Trimming removed 0 bases from V and 4 bases from J, with 7 bases in between. CDR3 coding DNA: TGTGCCAGCAGCTTAGCACTGACATACGAGCAGTACTTC. Its translation is CASSLALTYEQYF.